This passage covers 32 T cell receptor beta chains from one sample sequenced in a study of CD8+ T cells in alopecia areata. Following RNA extraction, reverse transcription yielded cDNA that acted as the sequencing template. Produced via immunoSEQ multiplex PCR; TCRdb's table is partial and in-frame only. The sample consists of 65,000 to 75,000 clones, more than 40% of them appearing once. The material sequenced was CD8+ T cells sorted from blood, taken at week 0. All receptors come from a human donor with alopecia areata.

V usage is TRBV7-8 and J usage is TRBJ1-1, with D possibly TRBD1 on 6 matching bases. Germline assignment: CDR1 SGHVS and CDR2 FQNEAQ. The CDR3 spans 13 residues. Trimming shortened V by 9 bases and J by 4 bases, and 15 bases separated the two germline ends. The CDR3 loop reads CASSPGVGTEAFF. CDR3 in DNA: TGTGCCAGTTCGCCAGGGGTCGGCACTGAAGCTTTCTTT.

This chain connects TRBV2 to TRBJ2-1; D perhaps matches TRBD2 (7 bases). Deletions cut 8 bases from V and 8 bases from J, with 22 bases between. There are 15 residues in the CDR3. Germline V gene data show CDR1 as SNHLY and CDR2 as FYNNEI. Here the CDR3 reads CASGGLAETLDEQFF. CDR3 nucleotide sequence: TGTGCCAGCGGGGGGCTAGCGGAGACTCTCGATGAGCAGTTCTTC.

The chain is built from TRBV13 and TRBJ2-7; D ambiguous. The V gene lost 6 bases and the J gene lost 0 bases, with 15 bases spanning the gap. Germline CDR1 reads PRHDT; CDR2 reads FYEKMQ (reference sequence). The CDR3 runs to 15 residues. The CDR3 here is CASSSAGYLSYEQYF. The CDR3, as DNA: TGTGCCAGCAGTTCAGCTGGCTATCTCTCCTACGAGCAGTACTTC.

The rearrangement uses TRBV23-1 and TRBJ2-1, with 7 nucleotides matching TRBD2. TRBV23-1 carries the ORF label, with uncertain function. The CDR3 covers 16 residues. The J segment lost 7 bases and the V segment lost 0 bases, leaving 9 bases of the junction unmatched. DNA for the CDR3: TGCGCCAGCAGTCAATCGAGAACGGGAGGTTATAATGAGCAGTTCTTC. Amino acids: CASSQSRTGGYNEQFF.

The chain recombines TRBV29-1 with TRBJ2-1; D perhaps matches TRBD1 (5 bases). The CDR3 runs to 16 residues. Trimming left V 2 bases short and J 0 bases short, with 14 bases between. The germline gives CDR1 SQVTM, CDR2 ANQGSEA. The CDR3 nucleotides read TGCAGCGTTGAATACTATGGGGCCAGCTCCTACAATGAGCAGTTCTTC. This encodes CSVEYYGASSYNEQFF.

CDR3 nucleotides: TGTGCCAGCAGTGAACTAGCGGGGACACTCTCCTACAATGAGCAGTTCTTC. Its translation: CASSELAGTLSYNEQFF. The V gene is TRBV2, the J gene TRBJ2-1; 9 bases map to TRBD2. Germline CDR1 reads SNHLY; CDR2 reads FYNNEI. The CDR3 length is 17 residues. With V trimmed by 2 bases and J by 0 bases, 5 bases remained unmatched.

The genes are TRBV28 and TRBJ2-1, with TRBD1 matching 9 bases. CDR3 length: 15 amino acids. The germline gives CDR1 MDHEN, CDR2 SYDVKM. V trimming: 5 bases; J trimming: 0 bases; junction bases outside the gene matches: 2. The CDR3 bases are TGTGCCAGCAGTCCGACAGGGGGCTCCTACAATGAGCAGTTCTTC. Amino acid sequence: CASSPTGGSYNEQFF.

V usage is TRBV30 and J usage is TRBJ2-2; D is unclear. This CDR3 is 12 amino acids long. Germline CDR1 GTSNPN, CDR2 SVGIG (reference sequence). V was cut by 0 bases and J by 7 bases, with 6 bases left in between. CDR3 amino acids: CAWSVLGGELFF. CDR3 DNA: TGTGCCTGGAGTGTCCTGGGCGGGGAGCTGTTTTTT.

The chain joins TRBV5-6 to TRBJ2-7; the D is unclear. The CDR3 consists of 13 residues. Trimming left V 5 bases short and J 5 bases short, with 14 bases between. The germline V gene encodes CDR1 SGHDT and CDR2 YYEEEE. The CDR3 reads CASSPSHLNEQYF. As DNA, the CDR3 is TGTGCCAGCAGTCCCAGCCATTTAAACGAGCAGTACTTC.

The chain's CDR3 is CASSPLGSSYNEQFF. CDR3 nucleotides: TGCGCCAGCAGCCCGCTGGGTAGCTCCTACAATGAGCAGTTCTTC. This sequence joins TRBV4-1 and TRBJ2-1; D remains unclear. From germline, CDR1 is MGHRA and CDR2 YSYEKL. The CDR3 has 15 residues. Trimming took 4 bases from V and 0 from J, leaving 10 bases between them.

This clone was counted between two and nine times. Since a much larger clone is just one base distant, this may be a read error. The chain recombines TRBV7-2 with TRBJ1-5; D not certain. V lost 5 bases and J lost 1, with 12 bases in between. CDR1 and CDR2 (germline): SGHTA, FQGNSA. The CDR3 length is 15 residues. CDR3 residues: CASSQEGNSNQPQHF. CDR3 coding DNA: TGTGCCAGCAGCCAAGAGGGTAACAGCAATCAGCCCCAGCATTTT.

This clone was observed once. The chain is built from TRBV11-1 and TRBJ1-1, with D possibly being TRBD1 (6 bases). The length of the CDR3 is 17 residues. Looked up from germline, CDR1 is SGHAT and CDR2 is FQDESV (reference sequence). V lost 4 bases and J lost 3, with 21 bases in between. In DNA form, the CDR3 reads TGTGCCAGCAGCTCGACAGGAAACGGGGATCGGGACACTGAAGCTTTCTTT. It translates to CASSSTGNGDRDTEAFF.

The CDR3 DNA reads as TGTGCCAGCAGCTTAGCGCCCGCCGCAGGGGACTATGGCTACACCTTC. Residues: CASSLAPAAGDYGYTF. J is TRBJ1-2 and V is TRBV7-6; weak D call: TRBD1 (6 bases). This CDR3 has 16 amino acids. The germline CDR1 and CDR2 sequences are SGHVS and FNYEAQ. The V end was cut by 0 bases, the J end by 3 bases, with 14 bases between.

J is TRBJ1-3 and V is TRBV4-1; unclear D gene. The CDR3 totals 16 residues. Trimming shortened V by 2 bases and J by 0 bases, and 11 bases separated the two germline ends. The germline gives CDR1 MGHRA, CDR2 YSYEKL. The CDR3 is CASSQQPFYSGNTIYF. CDR3 in DNA: TGCGCCAGCAGCCAACAGCCATTTTACTCTGGAAACACCATATATTTT.

The J gene is TRBJ2-7, the V gene TRBV6-1, with unresolved D. Trimming stripped 2 bases from V and 4 bases from J, with 15 bases between. Germline assignment: CDR1 MNHNS and CDR2 SASEGT. There are 15 residues in the CDR3. The CDR3 spells CASSESWLGKYEQYF. For the CDR3, the DNA is TGTGCCAGCAGTGAATCCTGGCTAGGAAAGTACGAGCAGTACTTC.

V is TRBV30 and J is TRBJ2-5; 12 nucleotides match TRBD2. CDR1 is GTSNPN and CDR2 is SVGIG in the germline V gene (reference sequence). This CDR3 region has 16 residues. V dropped 2 bases and J dropped 0; count of bases not matched to a gene: 4. The CDR3 loop reads CAWSTGTSGYQETQYF. The CDR3 bases are TGTGCCTGGAGTACAGGGACTAGCGGGTACCAAGAGACCCAGTACTTC.

CDR3 DNA sequence: TGTGCCAGCGGGTGGGGTCCCGGCGAGCAGTACTTC. This codes for CASGWGPGEQYF. This rearrangement joins TRBV11-2 to TRBJ2-7; D remains ambiguous. Trimming pared 8 bases from V and 6 bases from J, leaving 14 bases between. The V gene's germline CDR1 is SGHAT and CDR2 FQNNGV. This CDR3 spans 12 amino acids.

The chain joins TRBV9 to TRBJ2-7; D is uncertain. Trimming took 0 bases from V and 3 from J, leaving 10 bases between them. Germline V lookup: CDR1 SGDLS, CDR2 YYNGEE. This CDR3 has 14 residues. In nucleotides, the CDR3 is TGTGCCAGCAGCGTAGCTGACACCCTCTACGAGCAGTACTTC. This codes for CASSVADTLYEQYF.

This clone turned up a few times. This chain links TRBV27 with TRBJ2-1, with D uncertain. CDR1 MNHEY and CDR2 SMNVEV come from the germline V gene (reference sequence). The germline V and J ends were trimmed by 6 bases and 7 bases, with 13 bases remaining between them. CDR3 length: 13 amino acids. CDR3 loop: CASSHGRQNEQFF. The DNA of the CDR3 is TGTGCCAGCAGCCATGGGCGGCAGAATGAGCAGTTCTTC.

This sequence joins TRBV10-2 and TRBJ2-1; 12 bases agree with TRBD2. The CDR3 totals 15 residues. Germline trimming cut 6 bases from V and 6 bases from J; bases unmatched to any gene: 6. CDR1 is WSHSY and CDR2 is SAAADI in the germline V gene. Here the CDR3 reads CASRAGLAGSNEQFF. DNA of the CDR3: TGCGCCAGCAGGGCAGGACTAGCGGGATCCAATGAGCAGTTCTTC.

The genes are TRBV28 and TRBJ2-3, with TRBD1 matching over 12 bases. Germline CDR1 is MDHEN and CDR2 is SYDVKM. CDR3 length: 18 amino acids. Losses at the gene ends were 6 bases for V and 1 base for J; bases not matched to a gene: 11. CDR3 in amino acids: CASSPTPGTGGRTDTQYF. The CDR3 DNA reads TGTGCCAGCAGCCCAACCCCCGGGACAGGGGGCCGCACAGATACGCAGTATTTT.

This rearrangement joins TRBV5-1 to TRBJ2-7; no firm D call. Per germline, CDR1 SGHRS and CDR2 YFSETQ. V dropped 8 bases and J dropped 1 base, with 13 bases sitting between them. The CDR3 has 13 residues. In DNA, the CDR3 is TGCGCCAGGGGCAGGTGGAGTTCCTACGAGCAGTACTTC. This gives the protein CARGRWSSYEQYF.

The chain couples TRBV4-1 to TRBJ2-1, with 9 bases aligning to TRBD2. With V trimmed by 3 bases and J by 8 bases, 14 bases remained unmatched. Germline loops: CDR1 MGHRA, CDR2 YSYEKL. The CDR3 totals 17 residues. CDR3 DNA sequence: TGCGCCAGCAGCCAGCTAGCGGGACCGTCCGGCGATCATGAGCAGTTCTTC. This sequence encodes CASSQLAGPSGDHEQFF.

This clone was recorded a few times. The chain is built from TRBV5-6 and TRBJ2-7; D may be TRBD1 (6 bases). Germline V CDR1 and CDR2: SGHDT, YYEEEE. The V and J ends lost 1 base and 0 bases respectively, with 8 bases between them. The CDR3 has 14 residues. The CDR3 sequence is CASSLQGSSYEQYF. The CDR3 DNA follows: TGTGCCAGCAGCTTGCAGGGGAGCTCCTACGAGCAGTACTTC.

This clone turned up a few times. J is TRBJ2-1 and V is TRBV7-9; 9 nucleotides match TRBD2. The CDR3 loop spans 15 amino acids. Per germline, CDR1 SEHNR and CDR2 FQNEAQ (reference sequence). J lost 5 bases, V lost 7 bases, and 9 bases had no gene match. The CDR3 region has the DNA TGTGCCAGCATCCTCAGCGGGAGGCCCAACAATGAGCAGTTCTTC. It specifies CASILSGRPNNEQFF.

The chain is built from TRBV11-1 and TRBJ2-7; 8 bases agree with TRBD1. The CDR3 extends over 15 amino acids. V gave up 5 bases and J gave up 3 bases; unmatched junction bases: 9. Per germline, CDR1 SGHAT and CDR2 FQDESV (reference sequence). CDR3 coding DNA: TGTGCCAGCAGCCCCAACAGGGGGAGTAGCTACGAGCAGTACTTC. Translation: CASSPNRGSSYEQYF.

The chain is built from TRBV5-1 and TRBJ2-7; 13 bases match TRBD2. Germline V lookup: CDR1 SGHRS, CDR2 YFSETQ. The CDR3 is made up of 15 amino acids. V trimming: 4 bases; J trimming: 4 bases; junction bases outside the gene matches: 5. The CDR3 reads CASSGGLAGTYEQYF. In DNA, the CDR3 is TGCGCCAGCAGCGGGGGACTAGCGGGAACTTACGAGCAGTACTTC.

The J gene is TRBJ2-5, the V gene TRBV7-9; D not resolved. The CDR3 sequence is 16 residues long. V was pared by 3 bases and J by 1 base, with 15 bases between. Germline loops: CDR1 SEHNR, CDR2 FQNEAQ (reference sequence). This CDR3 is CASSFSGEVPQETQYF. The CDR3, as DNA: TGTGCCAGCAGCTTTTCGGGCGAGGTCCCCCAAGAGACCCAGTACTTC.

The chain recombines TRBV30 with TRBJ1-4; a weak D match, TRBD1 (6 bases). CDR3 length: 12 amino acids. V gave up 4 bases and J gave up 12 bases, with 15 bases separating them. Per germline, CDR1 GTSNPN and CDR2 SVGIG (reference sequence). CDR3 residues: CAWTSTGIELFF. The DNA for the CDR3 is TGTGCCTGGACTTCAACAGGGATAGAACTGTTTTTT.

This clone occurred a few times. The chain employs TRBV28 and TRBJ2-7; D call uncertain. The germline CDR1 and CDR2 sequences are MDHEN and SYDVKM. With 5 bases removed from V and 3 bases from J, the gap between germline ends came to 8 bases. The CDR3 loop spans 12 amino acids. The CDR3 is CASSPPGYEQYF. In nucleotides, the CDR3 is TGTGCCAGCAGTCCCCCAGGCTACGAGCAGTACTTC.

CDR3 in amino acids: CASTATSGPYNEQFF. DNA of the CDR3: TGTGCCAGTACCGCGACTAGCGGGCCCTACAATGAGCAGTTCTTC. The V call is TRBV19, the J call TRBJ2-1, with 10 bases matching TRBD2. V shed 7 bases, J shed 2 bases, and the junction held 5 bases outside the gene matches. The CDR3 contains 15 residues. CDR1 is LNHDA, CDR2 SQIVND, per germline (reference sequence).

This chain links TRBV5-1 with TRBJ1-1, with TRBD1 matching over 7 bases. The junction had 10 bases not matched to a gene; V was cut back by 2 bases and J by 3 bases. The CDR3 is 16 amino acids. Germline V gene sequence: CDR1 SGHRS, CDR2 YFSETQ. Here the CDR3 reads CASSLKDRRLDTEAFF. The CDR3 region has the DNA TGCGCCAGCAGCTTAAAGGACAGGCGACTTGACACTGAAGCTTTCTTT. Drawing the rest from reference TRBV5-1 and TRBJ1-1, the complete variable domain is KAGVTQTPRYLIKTRGQQVTLSCSPISGHRSVSWYQQTPGQGLQFLFEYFSETQRNKGNFPGRFSGRQFSNSRSEMNVSTLELGDSALYLCASSLKDRRLDTEAFFGQGTRLTVV.